In its sample, the clone carrying this T cell receptor (beta chain) was seen a few times. Time point described: sample taken at primary tumor resection. From tumor, nontumor lung or frozen PBMC, whole RNA was taken unsorted for sequencing. V shed 7 bases and J 4 bases; nucleotides not matched to a gene: 7. Per the germline V gene, CDR1 is GTSNPN and CDR2 is SVGIG (reference sequence). The length of the CDR3 is 14 residues. TCRdb reprocessed the 5' RACE reads via MiXCR and lists one record per CDR3 protein. The top ten hold roughly 41% of the sample, which has about 92,000 distinct CDR3 sequences, approximately 12% seen once. This entry belongs to a study of spatial heterogeneity in lung cancer.

The chain is built from TRBV30 and TRBJ2-3; 11 bases match TRBD2. This TCR was recovered from a male donor with early-stage non-small cell lung cancer. Sequenced here: PBMCs, sampled at surgery. CDR3 amino acids: CAYTTSGMPDTQYF. DNA of the CDR3: TGTGCCTACACGACTAGCGGGATGCCAGATACGCAGTATTTT.